This T cell receptor beta chain stems from a study of OX40 agonist ivuxolimab in advanced cancers. Germline CDR1 is MNHEY and CDR2 is SVGAGI. The junction had 4 bases not matched to a gene; V was cut back by 2 bases and J by 3 bases. The CDR3 runs to 14 residues. Profiled with immunoSEQ multiplex PCR; TCRdb holds only in-frame clones, not every one. The sample yields roughly 89,000 clones, about 90% seen once. The clonotype was recovered from an adult with an advanced solid tumor such as melanoma, head and neck, liver or kidney cancer. The sequencing used CD4+ or CD8+ T cells sorted from blood, collected in a trial of the OX40 agonist ivuxolimab. The genes are TRBV6-5 and TRBJ2-7, with TRBD1 matching 7 bases. In nucleotides, the CDR3 is TGTGCCAGCAGTTACGATGACAGGGACTACGAGCAGTACTTC. The encoded protein is CASSYDDRDYEQYF.